The 20 T cell receptor beta chains listed next were all sequenced from one sample in a study of blood T cells in healthy people across ages. With a J-beta primer mix and a sample-barcoded 5' primer, a second PCR ran about 7 to 12 cycles. One entry per CDR3 protein results from TCRdb running MiXCR on the 5' RACE reads. The sample carries nearly 800,000 distinct CDR3 sequences, 20% to 25% recorded once. These data also featured in a second study, about T cells of mothers and their children.

The source material was blood. The receptors derive from a boy under 18 in good health.

This clonotype has just a few counts. The chain couples TRBV4-3 to TRBJ1-1; D unclear. Trimming took 0 bases from V and 1 from J, leaving 9 bases between them. Germline CDR1 is LGHNA and CDR2 is YSLEER. The CDR3 runs 15 residues. As DNA, the CDR3 is TGCGCCAGCAGCCAAGATCGAGCGGAGAACACTGAAGCTTTCTTT. Translated: CASSQDRAENTEAFF.

The V call is TRBV5-6, the J call TRBJ2-4; no clear D gene. V shed 4 bases and J shed 5 bases, with 16 bases lying between them. This CDR3 is 15 amino acids long. Germline CDR1 is SGHDT and CDR2 is YYEEEE. The CDR3 DNA reads TGTGCCAGCAGCCCGAAGATCATAAGTCAAAACATTCAGTACTTC. It codes for CASSPKIISQNIQYF.

This clonotype has just a few counts. V gene TRBV4-3 combines with J gene TRBJ2-5, with D unresolved. The J call may be wrong; the DNA end is better matched by TRBJ2-7. Germline lookup yields CDR1 LGHNA and CDR2 YSLEER. This CDR3 region has 15 residues. CDR3 sequence reads: CASSQDGGSSYEQYF. CDR3 DNA: TGCGCCAGCAGCCAAGATGGCGGCAGCTCCTACGAGCAGTACTTC.

The chain recombines TRBV28 with TRBJ1-2, with TRBD1 as a possible D gene (5 bases). Per germline, CDR1 MDHEN and CDR2 SYDVKM. The V and J ends lost 7 bases and 6 bases respectively, with 15 bases between them. The CDR3 extends over 13 amino acids. CDR3 DNA sequence: TGTGCCAGCACCTACCACGGGACGGATGGCTACACCTTC. It specifies CASTYHGTDGYTF.

This clonotype occurred once. This sequence joins TRBV5-1 and TRBJ2-2; 8 bases line up with TRBD1. With V trimmed by 4 bases and J by 4 bases, 9 bases remained unmatched. The CDR3 contains 16 residues. Germline CDR1 is SGHRS and CDR2 is YFSETQ. CDR3 nucleotides: TGCGCCAGCAGCGAGAGGACAGGGCGCGTCACCGGGGAGCTGTTTTTT. Translating gives CASSERTGRVTGELFF. The complete variable domain, with remaining parts taken from reference TRBV5-1 and TRBJ2-2, reads KAGVTQTPRYLIKTRGQQVTLSCSPISGHRSVSWYQQTPGQGLQFLFEYFSETQRNKGNFPGRFSGRQFSNSRSEMNVSTLELGDSALYLCASSERTGRVTGELFFGEGSRLTVL.

This clonotype has a handful of counts. The chain employs TRBV20-1 and TRBJ2-5; 10 nucleotides agree with TRBD2. CDR3 length: 13 residues. Looked up from germline, CDR1 is DFQATT and CDR2 is SNEGSKA (reference sequence). V gave up 7 bases and J gave up 4 bases; unmatched junction bases: 6. CDR3 region: CSGRLAGAETQYF. CDR3 sequence (DNA): TGCAGTGGCCGACTAGCGGGCGCAGAGACCCAGTACTTC.

The J gene is TRBJ1-4, the V gene TRBV7-9; the D is unclear. This CDR3 has 16 amino acids. From germline, CDR1 is SEHNR and CDR2 FQNEAQ (reference sequence). V lost 7 bases and J 0 bases, leaving 15 bases between the germline ends. In DNA, the CDR3 is TGTGCCAGCACGCGGTTCGGGATCTCAACTAATGAAAAACTGTTTTTT. Translating gives CASTRFGISTNEKLFF.

The sample holds a few counts of this clonotype. This chain links TRBV12-3 or TRBV12-4 with TRBJ1-4, with TRBD1 matching over 10 bases. The junction had 7 bases not matched to a gene; V was cut back by 1 base and J by 8 bases. The CDR3 length is 16 residues. CDR3 in amino acids: CASSLVRGTGVEKLFF. CDR3 DNA sequence: TGTGCCAGCAGTTTAGTGAGGGGGACAGGGGTCGAAAAACTGTTTTTT.

This clonotype turned up a few times. The chain couples TRBV28 to TRBJ2-5; 7 nucleotides align to TRBD2. J lost 5 bases, V lost 7 bases, and 7 bases had no gene match. CDR3 size: 13 residues. The germline gives CDR1 MDHEN, CDR2 SYDVKM. CDR3 sequence (DNA): TGTGCCAGCACTCCTGGACTAGGGGAGACCCAGTACTTC. It yields the protein CASTPGLGETQYF. Drawing the rest from reference TRBV28 and TRBJ2-5, the complete variable domain is DVKVTQSSRYLVKRTGEKVFLECVQDMDHENMFWYRQDPGLGLRLIYFSYDVKMKEKGDIPEGYSVSREKKERFSLILESASTNQTSMYLCASTPGLGETQYFGPGTRLLVL.

This clonotype was detected only a few times. This chain links TRBV6-5 with TRBJ1-2; 8 nucleotides agree with TRBD1. The CDR3 is 14 amino acids. The V gene end was trimmed by 2 bases and the J gene end by 4 bases; junction bases not matched to a gene: 3. Germline-derived CDR1 and CDR2 are MNHEY and SVGAGI. The CDR3 DNA is TGTGCCAGCAGTTACCAGGGGGCAGGCTATGGCTACACCTTC. It yields the protein CASSYQGAGYGYTF.

The chain recombines TRBV7-8 with TRBJ2-3; 9 bases line up with TRBD2. Germline V gene lookup returns CDR1 SGHVS and CDR2 FQNEAQ. V shed 5 bases and J 2 bases; nucleotides not matched to a gene: 8. The CDR3 runs to 16 residues. This chain's CDR3 is CASSPRLAGTTDTQYF. Here the CDR3 DNA reads TGTGCCAGCAGCCCCCGGCTAGCGGGGACCACAGATACGCAGTATTTT.

In this sample, this clonotype turned up a few times. The V call is TRBV20-1, the J call TRBJ1-5, with D unresolved. This CDR3 has 13 residues. Germline assignment: CDR1 DFQATT and CDR2 SNEGSKA (reference sequence). V was trimmed by 7 bases and J by 6 bases, leaving 16 bases between them. CDR3 nucleotides: TGCAGTGGTGGACCTAACAAGGCTCAGCCCCAGCATTTT. Its protein is CSGGPNKAQPQHF.

This chain links TRBV28 with TRBJ1-4; 7 bases match TRBD1. The trim removed 10 bases at V and 7 bases at J, leaving 9 bases unmatched. Per the germline V gene, CDR1 is MDHEN and CDR2 is SYDVKM. The CDR3 runs 13 residues. The CDR3, as DNA: TGTGCCACCTACGACAGGGTACGTGAAAAACTGTTTTTT. This gives the protein CATYDRVREKLFF.

CDR3 loop: CSASQEYEQYF. The DNA of the CDR3 is TGCAGTGCTTCACAAGAGTACGAGCAGTACTTC. This rearrangement joins TRBV20-1 to TRBJ2-7; D unclear. V was pared by 5 bases and J by 4 bases, with 9 bases between. Germline V CDR1 and CDR2: DFQATT, SNEGSKA (reference sequence). This CDR3 region has 11 residues.

The gene calls are TRBV24-1 and TRBJ2-7, with TRBD1 matching 7 bases. V dropped 3 bases and J dropped 4; count of bases not matched to a gene: 14. This CDR3 is 17 amino acids long. Germline lookup yields CDR1 KGHDR and CDR2 SFDVKD. The CDR3 region is CATSDPSDRSTPYEQYF. The CDR3 DNA follows: TGTGCCACCAGTGATCCCTCGGACAGGTCTACTCCATACGAGCAGTACTTC.

The V and J genes are TRBV24-1 and TRBJ2-1, with TRBD1 matching 7 bases. The junction had 4 bases not matched to a gene; V was cut back by 0 bases and J by 6 bases. The CDR3 consists of 15 residues. Looked up from germline, CDR1 is KGHDR and CDR2 is SFDVKD. CDR3 nucleotides: TGTGCCACCAGTGATTTGGGCCCAGGGGGCAATGAGCAGTTCTTC. It specifies CATSDLGPGGNEQFF.

This rearrangement joins TRBV4-1 to TRBJ2-3; D uncertain. V was trimmed by 4 bases and J by 0 bases, leaving 8 bases between them. The CDR3 runs 14 residues. The germline V gene has CDR1 MGHRA and CDR2 YSYEKL. The CDR3, as DNA: TGCGCCAGCAGCCTGCAAACTAGCACAGATACGCAGTATTTT. Its protein product is CASSLQTSTDTQYF.

The chain joins TRBV3-1 to TRBJ2-1, with D possibly being TRBD2 (5 bases). V lost 1 base and J lost 4, with 14 bases in between. The germline V gene has CDR1 LGHDT and CDR2 YNNKEL (reference sequence). CDR3 length equals 16 residues. In DNA, the CDR3 is TGTGCCAGCAGCCAAGTTCGGGTAGCGAAATACAATGAGCAGTTCTTC. It is translated as CASSQVRVAKYNEQFF.

CDR3: CASSNAHDFIGPKNIQYF. CDR3 DNA: TGTGCCAGCAGCAATGCACACGACTTCATTGGGCCCAAAAACATTCAGTACTTC. The chain links TRBV21-1 to TRBJ2-4. TRBV21-1 is recorded as a pseudogene. The CDR3 covers 18 residues.

The rearrangement links TRBV28 to TRBJ2-3, with D perhaps being TRBD1 or TRBD2 (5 bases each). The germline V gene encodes CDR1 MDHEN and CDR2 SYDVKM. V was shortened by 5 bases and J by 4 bases, with 19 bases between the two germline ends. This CDR3 comprises 16 residues. In DNA, the CDR3 is TGTGCCAGCAGTCCCGCAAGAGAGGGGAGTCCAGATACGCAGTATTTT. This sequence encodes CASSPAREGSPDTQYF.